The rows below give T cell receptor beta chains drawn from one sample of a study of OX40 agonist ivuxolimab in advanced cancers. Libraries were prepared by immunoSEQ multiplex PCR; TCRdb keeps only in-frame clonotypes and omits some of them. The sample gives around 25,000 clones, around 85% of which show up once; around a sixth is in the top ten. The input for sequencing was CD4+ or CD8+ T cells sorted from blood, taken in a trial of the OX40 agonist ivuxolimab. The receptors derive from an adult with an advanced solid tumor such as melanoma, head and neck, liver or kidney cancer. Each CDR3 is given with its conserved first and last residue. Each record gives: clone size, V gene, J gene, D gene, CDR3 DNA, CDR3 protein. D genes are given only for firm matches. Clone size is not always given. Where it is, it says once, few, many or a class for expanded clones.

once	TRBV11-2	TRBJ2-5	-	TGTGCCAGCGATAGCCTAGCGACGGGAGAGACCCAGTACTTC	CASDSLATGETQYF
-	TRBV7-2	TRBJ2-7	-	TGTGCCAGCAGCTTAAGGGCAGGGGACGGAACCTACGAGCAGTACTTC	CASSLRAGDGTYEQYF
few	TRBV4-1	TRBJ2-7	TRBD1	TGCGCCAGCAGCTTCCAGGACAGGCTGGGGGAGCAGTACTTC	CASSFQDRLGEQYF
-	TRBV7-9	TRBJ2-3	-	TGTGCCAGCAGCTTACGAGGAATCGGCACAGATACGCAGTATTTT	CASSLRGIGTDTQYF
-	TRBV19	TRBJ1-6	-	TGTGCCAGTAGTATCAGCCCGGCCGGGTATAATTCACCCCTCCACTTT	CASSISPAGYNSPLHF
-	TRBV30	TRBJ1-4	TRBD1	TGTGCCTGGACCTCAGGGGGAAACGAAAAACTGTTTTTT	CAWTSGGNEKLFF
-	TRBV18	TRBJ2-1	-	TGTGCCAGCTCACTAAACGGGATCGTGTCGAATGAGCAGTTCTTC	CASSLNGIVSNEQFF
-	TRBV6-5	TRBJ2-3	TRBD2	TGTGCCAGCAGTCTACTAGCGGGAGGCCCAGATACGCAGTATTTT	CASSLLAGGPDTQYF
-	TRBV5-4	TRBJ1-1	-	TGTGCCAGCAGCTTGCCGGGGGCGATGGACACTGAAGCTTTCTTT	CASSLPGAMDTEAFF
-	TRBV7-8	TRBJ2-7	TRBD1	TGTGCCAGCAGCCTACTGGGGGACAGGGGGCTATCCGAGCAGTACTTC	CASSLLGDRGLSEQYF
-	TRBV15	TRBJ2-1	-	TGTGCCACCAGCAGAGATAGGGGTGGGGAGCAGTTCTTC	CATSRDRGGEQFF
-	TRBV15	TRBJ1-3	-	TGTGCCACCAGCAGAGCCGGGAGCGGAAACACCATATATTTT	CATSRAGSGNTIYF
-	TRBV4-3	TRBJ1-2	TRBD1	TGCGCCAGCAGCCAACTCCGGGACAGGGGATTCGCTGGCTACACCTTC	CASSQLRDRGFAGYTF
once	TRBV28	TRBJ2-7	-	TGTGCCAGCAGTTTAGGGGGGGCGTCCCGCTACGAGCAGTACTTC	CASSLGGASRYEQYF
-	TRBV4-1	TRBJ1-1	TRBD1	TGCGCCAGCAGCCAAGGGGACAGGAACACTGAAGCTTTCTTT	CASSQGDRNTEAFF
few	TRBV11-2	TRBJ2-5	-	TGTGCCAGCAGCTTAGATGGCTGGGGAGAGACCCAGTACTTC	CASSLDGWGETQYF
-	TRBV6-1	TRBJ1-1	-	TGTGCCAGCAGTGGGCCTCTCCAACAGCAACGGGAAACTGAAGCTTTCTTT	CASSGPLQQQRETEAFF
-	TRBV4-3	TRBJ1-5	-	TGCGCCAGCAGCCAAGATTGGGGCCCTAGGCAGCCCCAGCATTTT	CASSQDWGPRQPQHF
-	TRBV4-3	TRBJ2-2	-	TGCGCCAGCAGCCAAGATACAGCGAACACCGGGGAGCTGTTTTTT	CASSQDTANTGELFF
-	TRBV7-8	TRBJ2-3	TRBD2	TGTGCCAGCAGCCCCGAACTCCAGGGACTAGTCCTTCTGGGCACAGATACGCAGTATTTT	CASSPELQGLVLLGTDTQYF
-	TRBV7-9	TRBJ2-3	-	TGTGCCAGCAGCCAGTATCGTGACACAGATACGCAGTATTTT	CASSQYRDTDTQYF
-	TRBV10-2	TRBJ1-6	-	TGCGCCAGCAGTGAGGGGGTCGGTTCACCCCTCCACTTT	CASSEGVGSPLHF